Listed below are T cell receptor beta chains from one sample, sequenced in a study of human T cells and chemical hapten exposure. TCRdb reanalysed the RACE reads using MiXCR and keeps one entry per CDR3 protein. The table has around 70,000 distinct CDR3 sequences, 11% seen once. The sequencing here drew on whole blood, taken in connection with sensitization to the hapten diphenylcyclopropenone (DPC). These receptors were collected from a woman aged 45-59 years with alopecia areata. Some clones in this sample may be carry-over from other donors' samples. The CDR3 runs from the conserved cysteine through the conserved F or W. A D gene is named only where the DNA matches it firmly. Some rows have no size entry. The others give once, few or many, or a class for an expanded clone.

D	V	size	J	DNA	CDR3
TRBD2	TRBV5-4	many	TRBJ2-7	TGTGCCAGCAGCGAGCTCCTTGTAGCGGGAGTTTTCCACGAGCAGTACTTC	CASSELLVAGVFHEQYF
-	TRBV7-2	few	TRBJ2-3	TGTGCCAGCAGCTTGCAAGCGAGGGATACGCAGTATTTT	CASSLQARDTQYF
-	TRBV7-2	-	TRBJ2-3	TGTGCCAGCAGCTTAGTTCCAGGGGTGAACACAGATACGCAGTATTTT	CASSLVPGVNTDTQYF
TRBD2	TRBV28	-	TRBJ2-2	TGTGCCAGCAGTCCCGGGACTAGCGGGAACACCGGGGAGCTGTTTTTT	CASSPGTSGNTGELFF
-	TRBV20-1	-	TRBJ1-4	TGCAGTGCTAGCCGGGGAATTCTTAATGAAAAACTGTTTTTT	CSASRGILNEKLFF
-	TRBV20-1	few	TRBJ2-5	TGCAGTGCTATTACTAGCTCGAGAGAGACCCAGTACTTC	CSAITSSRETQYF
-	TRBV6-5	few	TRBJ2-3	TGTGCCAGCAGTTATCGGGCAGAGGTTGAGAGCACAGATACGCAGTATTTT	CASSYRAEVESTDTQYF
-	TRBV11-3	many	TRBJ2-2	TGTGCCAGCAGCGCCTTATCGGGGGAGCTGTTTTTT	CASSALSGELFF
TRBD2	TRBV6-5	-	TRBJ2-5	TGTGCCACACAGATAGCGGGAGGGGGAGAGACCCAGTACTTC	CATQIAGGGETQYF
TRBD1	TRBV12-3/TRBV12-4	few	TRBJ2-3	TGTGCCAGCAGTACCGGGACAGGGGGCTTAGATACGCAGTATTTT	CASSTGTGGLDTQYF
-	TRBV4-1	many	TRBJ2-7	TGCGCCAGCAGCCAAAATGAGGAATACGAGCAGTACTTC	CASSQNEEYEQYF
TRBD1	TRBV18	many	TRBJ1-5	TGTGCCAGCTCTCGGGACAGCCTTAGCAATCAGCCCCAGCATTTT	CASSRDSLSNQPQHF
TRBD2	TRBV11-2	few	TRBJ2-1	TGTGCCAGCAGCTCTGGACTAGCGGGGGCCGGGTCCTACAATGAGCAGTTCTTC	CASSSGLAGAGSYNEQFF
-	TRBV6-5	few	TRBJ1-1	TGTGCCAGCAGTTTTAACCCCAGGGGTGTTGAAGCTTTCTTT	CASSFNPRGVEAFF
-	TRBV7-6	few	TRBJ2-7	TGTGCCAGCAGCTTTGGATCAGGGGGGTACGAGCAGTACTTC	CASSFGSGGYEQYF
-	TRBV6-1	few	TRBJ1-1	TGTGCCAGCACCTTGACAGGATACCCCATGAACACTGAAGCTTTCTTT	CASTLTGYPMNTEAFF
-	TRBV7-2	many	TRBJ1-4	TGTGCCAGCAGCTCGTCTGGAGGGGTTGAAAAACTGTTTTTT	CASSSSGGVEKLFF
-	TRBV28	-	TRBJ1-1	TGTGCCAGCAGAGCACAGGGAAGAGACGAAGCTTTCTTT	CASRAQGRDEAFF
-	TRBV2	-	TRBJ1-1	TGTGCCAGCAATTACCGTCCGAACACTGAAGCTTTCTTT	CASNYRPNTEAFF
TRBD2	TRBV28	-	TRBJ2-3	TGTGCCAGCAGTCGGGGACTAGCGGCCTACACAGATACGCAGTATTTT	CASSRGLAAYTDTQYF
TRBD1	TRBV6-1	-	TRBJ2-3	TGTGCCAGCAGTGTGGACAGGGTTGGAGCAGATACGCAGTATTTT	CASSVDRVGADTQYF
-	TRBV28	-	TRBJ2-7	TGTGCCAGCAGTAAAGCCATTTCCTACGAGCAGTACTTC	CASSKAISYEQYF
-	TRBV25-1	many	TRBJ2-7	TGTGCCAGCAGTGCTCGTTCTTGGGGGCGTGTCCTTCAAAACGAGCAGTACTTC	CASSARSWGRVLQNEQYF
TRBD1	TRBV7-2	-	TRBJ2-5	TGTGCCAGCAGTAAGGGGGCGAACCAAGAGACCCAGTACTTC	CASSKGANQETQYF
TRBD1	TRBV7-6	many	TRBJ1-1	TGTGCCAGCAGCCCTTTCGGAGGGACAGGGGCTGAAGCTTTCTTT	CASSPFGGTGAEAFF
-	TRBV28	-	TRBJ2-4	TGTGCCAGCACAGGACGGGCCAAACTGGACTTC	CASTGRAKLDF